This T cell receptor (beta chain) was identified in a study of siplizumab effects on memory and regulatory T cells. This table comes from immunoSEQ multiplex PCR, and its TCRdb copy is limited to in-frame clones, with some not included. The data show 100,000 or so clones, around 90% seen once. Germline CDR1 and CDR2: LNHDA and SQIVND (reference sequence). CDR3 size: 15 residues. Between the trimmed V and J ends, which lost 7 bases and 5 bases, there was a span of 20 bases. V gene TRBV19 combines with J gene TRBJ2-5; the D is unclear. The sequencing input was Tregs sorted from blood. This clonotype was sampled from a human donor in good health. The CDR3 region is CASKRNSFLSETQYF. The CDR3 coding sequence is TGTGCCAGTAAACGGAACAGCTTCCTAAGTGAGACCCAGTACTTC.